This T cell receptor beta chain was observed in a study of beta chain features in type 1 diabetes. V lost 6 bases and J lost 3; bases outside the gene matches: 4. CDR1 is LNHDA, CDR2 SQIVND, per germline (reference sequence). The CDR3 is made up of 14 amino acids. Investigators reverse transcribed all isolated RNA, so they sequenced expressed TCRB transcripts. Roughly 3.5 million reads per sample on average were obtained from naive, central memory and regulatory T cell samples. Sequencing was performed with immunoSEQ multiplex PCR; in TCRdb, only in-frame clones are kept and a portion is missing. The sample has approximately 37,000 clones, approximately 50% seen once. One heparinised draw, averaging about 116 mL, was taken per donor. Using CD45RO/CCR7/CD25/CD127/CD95/CD27, CD4+ naive, central memory, regulatory and stem cell-like memory cells were sorted.

This sequence joins TRBV19 and TRBJ2-3; 9 nucleotides align to TRBD1. The specimen was central memory CD4+ T cells from blood. This TCR came from a woman aged 18-29 years in good health. The DNA for the CDR3 is TGTGCCAGTAGACCGGGACAGGGTACAGATACGCAGTATTTT. Its translation: CASRPGQGTDTQYF.